A single TCR beta chain is shown here with its context. This CDR3 region has 18 residues. Trimming cost V 0 bases and J 8 bases; bases outside gene matches: 14. Germline values: CDR1 MNHEY, CDR2 SVGEGT. Data came from immunoSEQ multiplex PCR; TCRdb stores just in-frame clones and leaves some out. The table lists about 480,000 clones, approximately 90% of them singletons. The sample is drawn from a study of blood T cell repertoires in COVID-19. Sequenced material: PBMCs or T cells enriched from blood (not recorded which). The TCR was taken from a woman aged 35 to 49 who had recovered from COVID-19. The chain joins TRBV6-2 or TRBV6-3 to TRBJ1-5; 9 positions agree with TRBD1. CDR3 bases: TGTGCCAGCAGTTACTCGGGACAGGGTGGTTTATTGCTGGAGCCCCAGCATTTT. Translated: CASSYSGQGGLLLEPQHF.